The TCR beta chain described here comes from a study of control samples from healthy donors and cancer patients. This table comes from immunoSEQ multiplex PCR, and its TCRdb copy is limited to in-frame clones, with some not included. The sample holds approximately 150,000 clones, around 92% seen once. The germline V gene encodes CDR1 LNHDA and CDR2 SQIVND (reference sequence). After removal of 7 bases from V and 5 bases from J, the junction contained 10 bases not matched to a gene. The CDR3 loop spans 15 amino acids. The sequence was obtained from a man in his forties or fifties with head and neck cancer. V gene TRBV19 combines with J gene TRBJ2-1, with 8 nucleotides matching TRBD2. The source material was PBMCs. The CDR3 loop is CASTSGLGVDNEQFF. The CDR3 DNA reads TGTGCCAGTACCTCGGGACTAGGGGTTGACAATGAGCAGTTCTTC.